These 20 T cell receptor beta chains were sequenced from one sample in a study of T-cell memory formation after mild COVID-19. MiXCR was run by TCRdb on the 5' RACE reads, yielding one entry per CDR3 protein. This sample yields 150,000 or so distinct CDR3 sequences, of which 13% to 15% are seen a single time; around 14% belongs to the top ten. Sequencing was done on a sample of PBMCs or a T cell subset sorted from them (not recorded which). Receptors originate from an adult woman who had mild COVID-19 (a few samples of this study predate the infection). Cell type and time point are not known.

The V call is TRBV7-9, the J call TRBJ2-1; D is unresolved. Trimming took 5 bases from V and 0 from J, leaving 8 bases between them. The CDR3 has 14 amino acids. In germline, CDR1 is SEHNR, CDR2 FQNEAQ (reference sequence). CDR3 DNA: TGTGCCAGCAGCGCGACTTTCTCCTACAATGAGCAGTTCTTC. This sequence encodes CASSATFSYNEQFF. The full variable domain, rest sourced from reference TRBV7-9 and TRBJ2-1, is DTGVSQNPRHKITKRGQNVTFRCDPISEHNRLYWYRQTLGQGPEFLTYFQNEAQLEKSRLLSDRFSAERPKGSFSTLEIQRTEQGDSAMYLCASSATFSYNEQFFGPGTRLTVL.

The chain joins TRBV25-1 to TRBJ2-6, with D perhaps TRBD1 (5 bases). The ends were cut back, 4 bases at V and 0 bases at J, with 16 bases in the middle. This CDR3 comprises 18 residues. CDR1 and CDR2 (germline): MGHDK, SYGVNS. CDR3 nucleotide sequence: TGTGCCAGCAGTGCATCGACAGTCCCGAACTCTGGGGCCAACGTCCTGACTTTC. Protein: CASSASTVPNSGANVLTF.

At least ten counts were recorded for this clonotype. The chain couples TRBV7-8 to TRBJ2-2; TRBD1 matches 10 bases. This CDR3 is built from 16 residues. Losses at the gene ends were 1 base for V and 5 bases for J; bases not matched to a gene: 4. Germline V CDR1 and CDR2: SGHVS, FQNEAQ. In DNA form, the CDR3 reads TGTGCCAGCAGCTTAGGGGGACAGGGGTTTACCGGGGAGCTGTTTTTT. Translation gives CASSLGGQGFTGELFF.

This clonotype showed up many times. The chain uses TRBV24-1 and TRBJ2-1; no clear D gene. This CDR3 is built from 16 residues. CDR1 KGHDR and CDR2 SFDVKD come from the germline V gene. V lost 1 base and J 0 bases, leaving 9 bases between the germline ends. For the CDR3, the DNA is TGTGCCACCAGTGATTTTGGGCGGAGCTCCTACAATGAGCAGTTCTTC. As protein: CATSDFGRSSYNEQFF.

This clonotype was picked up a small number of times. The chain joins TRBV5-1 to TRBJ1-2; a possible D gene is TRBD1 (6 bases). Trimming shortened V by 3 bases and J by 2 bases, and 17 bases separated the two germline ends. Per germline, CDR1 SGHRS and CDR2 YFSETQ. The CDR3 covers 16 residues. The CDR3 nucleotides are TGCGCCAGCAGCTCGAACAGGGTGGGACCCAACTATGGCTACACCTTC. Translating it yields CASSSNRVGPNYGYTF.

The chain is built from TRBV7-2 and TRBJ2-7; the D is unclear. The V end was cut by 0 bases, the J end by 2 bases, with 8 bases between. CDR1 is SGHTA, CDR2 FQGNSA, per germline. The CDR3 has 14 amino acids. The CDR3 spells CASSLAGPPYEQYF. The CDR3 nucleotides are TGTGCCAGCAGCTTAGCCGGGCCGCCCTACGAGCAGTACTTC.

This clonotype has just a few counts. The chain has TRBV20-1 and TRBJ2-1; 10 bases map to TRBD2. Germline CDR1 and CDR2: DFQATT and SNEGSKA (reference sequence). Trimming at V came to 5 bases and at J to 7 bases, leaving 8 bases not matched to a gene. The CDR3 length is 14 residues. CDR3 sequence: CSAQPSGSSNEQFF. CDR3 nucleotide sequence: TGCAGTGCTCAGCCTAGCGGGAGTTCTAATGAGCAGTTCTTC.

This clonotype was seen ten or more times. J is TRBJ2-1 and V is TRBV12-3 or TRBV12-4; no reliable D call. The length of the CDR3 is 11 residues. V lost 5 bases, J lost 8 bases, and 7 bases lay in between. The CDR3 DNA follows: TGTGCCAGCAGTCCGAGCTATGAGCAGTTCTTC. This translates into CASSPSYEQFF.

Concerning this clonotype itself: This may come from a read error, since a much larger clone is one base off. The chain uses TRBV20-1 and TRBJ2-3; 9 bases are shared with TRBD2. The CDR3 is made up of 14 amino acids. V lost 2 bases, J lost 10 bases, and 10 bases stayed unmatched. Germline CDR1 reads DFQATT; CDR2 reads SNEGSKA (reference sequence). The CDR3 reads CSARHTLAGIAQYF. CDR3 nucleotides: TGCAGTGCTAGACATACCCTAGCGGGAATTGCGCAGTATTTT.

This clonotype occurred once. This chain joins TRBV20-1 and TRBJ1-2, with 7 bases aligning to TRBD1. The germline V gene has CDR1 DFQATT and CDR2 SNEGSKA (reference sequence). This CDR3 region has 13 residues. Trimming at V came to 2 bases and at J to 2 bases, leaving 2 bases not matched to a gene. This chain's CDR3 is CSARRGRNYGYTF. The CDR3 nucleotides are TGCAGTGCTAGAAGGGGGCGAAACTATGGCTACACCTTC.

The gene calls are TRBV30 and TRBJ2-7, with 10 nucleotides matching TRBD2. Germline CDR1 GTSNPN, CDR2 SVGIG (reference sequence). CDR3 length: 15 residues. V was clipped by 4 bases and J by 2 bases; unmatched bases: 8. Written as DNA, the CDR3 is TGTGCCTGGATGGCTAGCGGGAGAACTGCCTACGAGCAGTACTTC. Protein: CAWMASGRTAYEQYF.

This clonotype was observed a few times. The CDR3 is CATSRDVPPAFF. The DNA for the CDR3 is TGTGCCACCAGCAGAGATGTGCCTCCGGCTTTCTTT. The chain employs TRBV15 and TRBJ1-1; D call uncertain. This CDR3 is built from 12 residues. V lost 0 bases to trimming and J lost 11 bases, with 10 bases between them. Germline CDR1 is LNHNV and CDR2 is YYDKDF (reference sequence).

The V call is TRBV5-6, the J call TRBJ2-1; 8 nucleotides line up with TRBD1. V dropped 5 bases and J dropped 7; count of bases not matched to a gene: 8. Germline CDR1 and CDR2: SGHDT and YYEEEE. The CDR3 contains 14 residues. The CDR3 spells CASSRGTGPNEQFF. The CDR3 DNA reads TGTGCCAGCAGTCGCGGGACAGGACCTAATGAGCAGTTCTTC.

The chain has TRBV24-1 and TRBJ2-7, with D possibly TRBD2 on 6 matching bases. Germline CDR1 reads KGHDR; CDR2 reads SFDVKD. The V and J ends lost 9 bases and 1 base respectively, with 24 bases between them. CDR3 length equals 17 residues. The CDR3 protein is CATSPGERSGISYEQYF. CDR3 coding DNA: TGTGCCACCTCCCCGGGGGAGAGGAGCGGAATATCCTACGAGCAGTACTTC.

J is TRBJ1-2 and V is TRBV18; D might be TRBD1 (5 bases). The length of the CDR3 is 14 residues. Trimming shortened V by 3 bases and J by 6 bases, and 14 bases separated the two germline ends. In germline, CDR1 is KGHSH, CDR2 LQKENI. The CDR3 here is CASSPSRANDGYTF. The DNA of the CDR3 is TGTGCCAGCTCACCCTCCAGGGCGAACGATGGCTACACCTTC.

This clonotype occurred a few times. The chain combines TRBV4-3 with TRBJ2-3; D ambiguous. Germline lookup yields CDR1 LGHNA and CDR2 YSLEER. V gave up 4 bases and J gave up 1 base, with 12 bases separating them. The CDR3 contains 15 residues. The CDR3 protein is CASSPGDRGTDTQYF. The CDR3 nucleotides are TGCGCCAGCAGCCCTGGAGACCGGGGCACAGATACGCAGTATTTT.

V and J are TRBV5-1 and TRBJ2-1; D tentatively fits TRBD1 or TRBD2 (5 bases each). CDR3 length equals 13 residues. The germline V and J ends were trimmed by 7 bases and 0 bases, with 8 bases remaining between them. From germline, CDR1 is SGHRS and CDR2 YFSETQ. The DNA for the CDR3 is TGCGCCAGCTGGGGGTCCTCCTACAATGAGCAGTTCTTC. Its translation is CASWGSSYNEQFF. Looking up the rest from reference TRBV5-1 and TRBJ2-1 gives the full variable domain: KAGVTQTPRYLIKTRGQQVTLSCSPISGHRSVSWYQQTPGQGLQFLFEYFSETQRNKGNFPGRFSGRQFSNSRSEMNVSTLELGDSALYLCASWGSSYNEQFFGPGTRLTVL.

This clonotype occurred a few times. The CDR3 DNA sequence: TGCGCCAGCAGCTTTTTATACACAGATACGCAGTATTTT. Amino acid sequence: CASSFLYTDTQYF. The rearrangement uses TRBV5-1 and TRBJ2-3; the D is unclear. With 2 bases removed from V and 2 bases from J, the gap between germline ends came to 6 bases. This CDR3 has 13 amino acids. The V gene's germline CDR1 is SGHRS and CDR2 YFSETQ.

V gene TRBV29-1 combines with J gene TRBJ1-2, with 9 bases identical to TRBD1. Germline CDR1 reads SQVTM; CDR2 reads ANQGSEA. The CDR3 has 15 residues. The trim removed 3 bases at V and 8 bases at J, leaving 13 bases unmatched. The CDR3 DNA sequence: TGCAGCGTTGACCACCTGGGACAGGGAGTACGCGGCTACACCTTC. Its translation: CSVDHLGQGVRGYTF.

The CDR3 sequence: CSARVLLQGAGNEQFF. Here the CDR3 DNA reads TGCAGTGCTAGAGTCCTATTACAGGGCGCGGGCAATGAGCAGTTCTTC. The rearrangement joins TRBV20-1 to TRBJ2-1, with D perhaps matching TRBD1 (6 bases). In germline, CDR1 is DFQATT, CDR2 SNEGSKA (reference sequence). Trimming took 1 base from V and 6 from J, leaving 19 bases between them. The CDR3 spans 16 residues.